The T cell receptor (beta chain) under discussion was sequenced for a study of T cell changes during pregnancy in multiple sclerosis. TCRdb's copy holds only in-frame clones and misses some; the assay was immunoSEQ multiplex PCR. The data show tens of thousands of clones, approximately 91% seen once. V lost 0 bases, J lost 7 bases, and 4 bases stayed unmatched. This CDR3 has 14 amino acids. Germline CDR1 reads LNHDA; CDR2 reads SQIVND (reference sequence). V usage is TRBV19 and J usage is TRBJ2-3, with 7 nucleotides matching TRBD1. The TCR was taken from a female donor with multiple sclerosis, enrolled in a pregnancy study. Sequenced material: CD8+ T cells from peripheral blood mononuclear cells, taken in the third trimester of pregnancy. DNA of the CDR3: TGTGCCAGTAGTATAGATTTACAGGGGAATACGCAGTATTTT. Residues: CASSIDLQGNTQYF.